One and the same sample provided the 19 T cell receptor beta chains below, sequenced in a study of T cell changes during pregnancy in multiple sclerosis. TCRdb's table, derived via immunoSEQ multiplex PCR, lists solely in-frame clones and lacks some. In the table there are tens of thousands of clones, about 95% of which are singletons. The sample here was peripheral blood, taken in the third trimester of pregnancy. The origin of the receptors is a female donor with multiple sclerosis, enrolled in a pregnancy study.

The rearrangement links TRBV27 to TRBJ2-1, with 14 nucleotides matching TRBD2. The germline CDR1 and CDR2 sequences are MNHEY and SMNVEV (reference sequence). Trimming took 5 bases from V and 5 from J; bases not matched to a gene: 5. The CDR3 runs to 16 residues. CDR3 in DNA: TGTGCCAGCAGTGTTCGACTAGCGGGAGGGGACAATGAGCAGTTCTTC. It is translated as CASSVRLAGGDNEQFF.

The chain has TRBV7-2 and TRBJ2-6; 7 bases map to TRBD1. This CDR3 contains 15 residues. Germline V gene sequence: CDR1 SGHTA, CDR2 FQGNSA. With V trimmed by 5 bases and J by 2 bases, 3 bases remained unmatched. CDR3 DNA: TGTGCCAGCAGCCCGACAGGGACTGGGGCCAACGTCCTGACTTTC. Its translation is CASSPTGTGANVLTF.

This sequence joins TRBV29-1 and TRBJ1-2, with D unclear. V was cut by 0 bases and J by 5 bases, with 13 bases left in between. The CDR3 is 14 amino acids. CDR1 SQVTM and CDR2 ANQGSEA come from the germline V gene. The CDR3: CSVEERRGNYGYTF. The CDR3 DNA is TGCAGCGTTGAAGAGAGGCGAGGGAATTATGGCTACACCTTC.

The rearrangement links TRBV2 to TRBJ2-1; TRBD2 agrees at 10 bases. Losses at the gene ends were 8 bases for V and 7 bases for J; bases not matched to a gene: 8. This CDR3 is built from 14 residues. CDR1 is SNHLY, CDR2 FYNNEI, per germline. DNA for the CDR3: TGTGCCAGCCTAGCGGGGGCCTCTCGGAATGAGCAGTTCTTC. Its protein product is CASLAGASRNEQFF.

This clone was recorded only once. This chain links TRBV11-2 with TRBJ2-5; a weak D match, TRBD2 (7 bases). V was trimmed by 3 bases and J by 0 bases, leaving 14 bases between them. This CDR3 is built from 16 residues. Germline CDR1 is SGHAT and CDR2 is FQNNGV. DNA of the CDR3: TGTGCCAGCAGCTTCGGGGGGCTACAGTACCAAGAGACCCAGTACTTC. This translates into CASSFGGLQYQETQYF.

The chain joins TRBV4-3 to TRBJ1-1; D is uncertain. The CDR3 sequence is 14 residues long. Trimming took off 4 bases at V and 6 bases at J, with 15 bases between the two ends. Germline lookup yields CDR1 LGHNA and CDR2 YSLEER. The CDR3 DNA follows: TGCGCCAGCAGCCGAGACCGGGGTGGACCTGAAGCTTTCTTT. Translated, it gives CASSRDRGGPEAFF.

Here the CDR3 reads CASIDDSLEAFF. The CDR3 region has the DNA TGTGCCAGCATCGACGACTCCCTCGAAGCTTTCTTT. This chain links TRBV5-8 with TRBJ1-1, with no clear D. Germline V gives CDR1 SGHTS, CDR2 YDEGEE. The V and J ends lost 6 bases and 8 bases respectively, with 14 bases between them. The CDR3 is made up of 12 amino acids.

This clone was detected once. This chain links TRBV7-2 with TRBJ1-1, with D possibly TRBD1 on 5 matching bases. V was cut by 3 bases and J by 1 base, with 12 bases left in between. The CDR3 runs to 15 residues. Germline loops: CDR1 SGHTA, CDR2 FQGNSA. The CDR3, as DNA: TGTGCCAGCAGCTTGAGGATAGGGGAGAACACTGAAGCTTTCTTT. It encodes CASSLRIGENTEAFF.

This chain links TRBV7-3 with TRBJ2-1; TRBD1 matches 7 bases. The germline CDR1 and CDR2 sequences are SGHTA and FQGTGA. The CDR3 totals 20 residues. Trimming cost V 5 bases and J 0 bases; bases outside gene matches: 19. The CDR3 sequence: CASSPIGTALSKSSYNEQFF. Written as DNA, the CDR3 is TGTGCCAGCAGCCCGATAGGGACAGCCCTAAGTAAAAGCTCCTACAATGAGCAGTTCTTC.

J is TRBJ1-1 and V is TRBV7-9; 7 nucleotides match TRBD1. Germline values: CDR1 SEHNR, CDR2 FQNEAQ (reference sequence). CDR3 length: 13 residues. Unmatched junction bases numbered 1, after V lost 1 base and J lost 5 bases. The CDR3 reads CASSLGGQTEAFF. CDR3 coding DNA: TGTGCCAGCAGCTTAGGGGGACAGACTGAAGCTTTCTTT.

The chain uses TRBV28 and TRBJ1-3, with D perhaps TRBD1 (6 bases). Deletions cut 7 bases from V and 2 bases from J, with 12 bases between. This CDR3 comprises 14 residues. Germline assignment: CDR1 MDHEN and CDR2 SYDVKM. CDR3 nucleotide sequence: TGTGCCAGCATATTAAAGGGGGCTGGAAACACCATATATTTT. Amino acid sequence: CASILKGAGNTIYF.

CDR3 amino acids: CASSQGGALGRELFF. The CDR3 DNA reads TGTGCCAGCAGTCAAGGGGGCGCGCTGGGGAGGGAGCTGTTTTTT. The chain employs TRBV7-3 and TRBJ2-2; 7 positions agree with TRBD1. CDR1 is SGHTA, CDR2 FQGTGA, per germline. The CDR3 length is 15 residues. V shed 6 bases, J shed 9 bases, and the junction held 13 bases outside the gene matches. The full variable domain, completed using reference TRBV7-3 and TRBJ2-2, is GAGVSQTPSNKVTEKGKYVELRCDPISGHTALYWYRQSLGQGPEFLIYFQGTGAADDSGLPNDRFFAVRPEGSVSTLKIQRTERGDSAVYLCASSQGGALGRELFFGEGSRLTVL.

J is TRBJ2-1 and V is TRBV7-7; D possibly corresponds to TRBD2 (6 bases). V was cut by 4 bases and J by 7 bases, with 23 bases left in between. This CDR3 contains 17 residues. Germline CDR1 is SSHAT and CDR2 is FNYEAQ (reference sequence). The CDR3 DNA reads TGTGCCAGCAGCTATAGGGACCCGGGACTCCTTGCGAATGAGCAGTTCTTC. Its translation: CASSYRDPGLLANEQFF.

The chain employs TRBV6-5 and TRBJ2-7, with 7 bases aligning to TRBD1. The CDR3 covers 15 residues. Germline V lookup: CDR1 MNHEY, CDR2 SVGAGI. Losses at the gene ends were 0 bases for V and 2 bases for J; bases not matched to a gene: 4. CDR3 in DNA: TGTGCCAGCAGTTACTCTCGGGACAGTACCTACGAGCAGTACTTC. It specifies CASSYSRDSTYEQYF.

The J gene is TRBJ2-7, the V gene TRBV9, with TRBD1 matching 8 bases. Germline trimming cut 0 bases from V and 3 bases from J; bases unmatched to any gene: 11. Looked up from germline, CDR1 is SGDLS and CDR2 is YYNGEE. The CDR3 is made up of 17 amino acids. CDR3 loop: CASSVDPPGGLYYEQYF. The CDR3 DNA sequence: TGTGCCAGCAGCGTAGACCCCCCAGGGGGCCTATACTACGAGCAGTACTTC.

About this clone itself: Sequence at one end of the junction differs from germline and may be a read error. The J gene is TRBJ2-2, the V gene TRBV7-7; 8 nucleotides agree with TRBD1. CDR3 length: 14 amino acids. In germline, CDR1 is SSHAT, CDR2 FNYEAQ (reference sequence). DNA for the CDR3: TGTGCTAGCAGCTCAGGGGGCAACACCGGGGAGCTGTTTTTT. This sequence encodes CASSSGGNTGELFF. The variable domain in full, completed from reference TRBV7-7 and TRBJ2-2, reads GAGVSQSPRYKVTKRGQDVTLRCDPISSHATLYWYQQALGQGPEFLTYFNYEAQPDKSGLPSDRFSAERPEGSISTLTIQRTEQRDSAMYRCASSSGGNTGELFFGEGSRLTVL.

This clone occurred once. The chain uses TRBV23-1 and TRBJ2-5; 7 bases align to TRBD1. TRBV23-1 is sorted into the ORF group, with uncertain function. The V and J ends lost 6 bases and 3 bases, in that order; junction bases with no gene match: 7. The CDR3 contains 14 residues. This chain's CDR3 is CASSTDRVEETQYF. The DNA for the CDR3 is TGCGCCAGCAGCACTGACAGGGTTGAAGAGACCCAGTACTTC.

V is TRBV14 and J is TRBJ2-5, with a weak D call TRBD1 (5 bases). The germline V gene has CDR1 SGHDN and CDR2 FVKESK. This CDR3 is 13 amino acids long. Trimming pared 6 bases from V and 2 bases from J, leaving 10 bases between. CDR3 sequence: CASSGRTQETQYF. The CDR3 nucleotides read TGTGCCAGCAGTGGACGGACACAAGAGACCCAGTACTTC.

This clone was picked up one time. J is TRBJ2-5 and V is TRBV5-1; D might be TRBD1 (6 bases). Between the trimmed V and J ends, which lost 4 bases and 1 base, there was a span of 14 bases. The CDR3 length is 15 residues. Germline assignment: CDR1 SGHRS and CDR2 YFSETQ. The CDR3 loop is CASSKTTGLQETQYF. The CDR3 DNA reads as TGCGCCAGCAGCAAAACGACAGGCCTCCAAGAGACCCAGTACTTC.